One TCR beta chain is described in this entry. Its specificity is unknown. This record belongs to a study of cytomegalovirus exposure and HLA in healthy donors. Primers: 60 Vbeta forward and 13 Jbeta reverse. Only in-frame clones appear in the TCRdb table, and some are missing; sequencing was by immunoSEQ multiplex PCR. This table holds over 40,000 clones, 87% found once. The CDR3 loop spans 10 amino acids. V was clipped by 5 bases and J by 4 bases, with 5 bases between them. Germline lookup yields CDR1 DFQATT and CDR2 SNEGSKA (reference sequence). Regarding the study as a whole: Overall, around 160 TCR beta chains were annotated as cytomegalovirus-associated. It was assumed in the presence/absence analyses that sequencing depth was roughly uniform across donors. Earlier analysis looked at TCR beta V segments, and most were productive about 90% or about 30% of the time. The authors later found TCR association rates varying by HLA locus, with DRB1 most and HLA-C fewest.

Sample: PBMCs. This receptor was taken from a middle-aged woman in good health and CMV-seropositive. The chain uses TRBV20-1 and TRBJ1-2; the D is unclear. Here the CDR3 DNA reads TGCAGTGCTCTCAGCTATGGCTACACCTTC. Protein sequence: CSALSYGYTF.